The rows below give T cell receptor beta chains drawn from one sample of a study of T cell changes during pregnancy in multiple sclerosis. Only in-frame clones appear in the TCRdb table, and some are missing; sequencing was by immunoSEQ multiplex PCR. The table includes tens of thousands of clones, about 92% detected once. The source was CD4+ T cells from peripheral blood mononuclear cells, collected in the third trimester of pregnancy. All receptors come from a female donor with multiple sclerosis, enrolled in a pregnancy study. The CDR3 runs from the conserved cysteine through the conserved F or W. D genes are given only for firm matches. Expanded clones are given a class, and other clones once, few, many or no size at all.

clone_size j_call d_call v_call cdr3_length cdr3_aa cdr3_nt
once TRBJ2-1 TRBD2 TRBV30 15 CAWSVAAGGDNEQFF TGTGCCTGGAGTGTGGCGGCGGGAGGGGACAATGAGCAGTTCTTC
- TRBJ2-1 TRBD2 TRBV7-2 16 CASSLTGGGGLDEQFF TGTGCCAGCAGCTTAACAGGTGGCGGGGGGCTTGATGAGCAGTTCTTC
- TRBJ2-1 TRBD2 TRBV4-2 18 CASSQVASGGGSYNEQFF TGTGCCAGCAGCCAAGTTGCTAGCGGGGGGGGCTCCTACAATGAGCAGTTCTTC
- TRBJ2-3 - TRBV4-1 13 CASKMPGTDTQYF TGCGCCAGCAAGATGCCGGGCACAGATACGCAGTATTTT
- TRBJ2-3 TRBD2 TRBV5-1 15 CASSSSGGATDTQYF TGCGCCAGCAGCTCTAGCGGGGGGGCGACAGATACGCAGTATTTT
- TRBJ1-1 - TRBV7-9 19 CASRRDRGGLEELNTEAFF TGTGCCAGCAGGCGAGATCGTGGGGGCTTGGAGGAGTTGAACACTGAAGCTTTCTTT
- TRBJ2-6 - TRBV28 13 CASSFSFRAVLTF TGTGCCAGCAGTTTCTCTTTCCGCGCCGTCCTGACTTTC
- TRBJ2-3 TRBD2 TRBV14 18 CASSQRVRGRGSTDTQYF TGTGCCAGCAGCCAAAGGGTTCGCGGGAGGGGTAGCACAGATACGCAGTATTTT
- TRBJ1-1 - TRBV5-1 12 CASSPRGTEAFF TGCGCCAGCAGCCCCCGGGGGACTGAAGCTTTCTTT
- TRBJ2-2 TRBD1 TRBV18 16 CASSPRTGGNTGELFF TGTGCCAGCTCACCGCGGACAGGGGGGAACACCGGGGAGCTGTTTTTT
- TRBJ1-1 - TRBV18 12 CASSSTDPEAFF TGTGCCAGCTCCTCGACTGACCCTGAAGCTTTCTTT
- TRBJ2-7 - TRBV7-9 15 CASSFGAGFSNEQYF TGTGCCAGCAGCTTTGGGGCAGGGTTCTCTAACGAGCAGTACTTC
- TRBJ2-7 - TRBV21-1 20 CASRGWEKDDRKGESYEQYF TGTGCCAGCAGAGGTTGGGAAAAGGACGACAGAAAAGGAGAGAGCTACGAGCAGTACTTC
- TRBJ2-7 TRBD2 TRBV7-9 17 CASTPGTGLAGNYEQYF TGTGCCAGCACTCCAGGAACGGGACTAGCGGGAAACTACGAGCAGTACTTC
- TRBJ1-6 - TRBV25-1 13 CASSAYSYSPLHF TGTGCCAGCAGTGCTTACAGTTATTCACCCCTCCACTTT
- TRBJ2-3 - TRBV19 13 CASSPEAGNTQYF TGTGCCAGTAGTCCGGAGGCGGGGAATACGCAGTATTTT
- TRBJ1-2 - TRBV11-2 17 CASSSTAGTRRDYGYTF TGTGCCAGCAGCTCTACCGCGGGGACGCGTAGGGACTATGGCTACACCTTC
- TRBJ2-3 - TRBV11-2 14 CASSLGGGTDTQYF TGTGCCAGCAGCTTAGGAGGAGGCACAGATACGCAGTATTTT
- TRBJ2-7 TRBD2 TRBV29-1 17 CSALGGTGGGRRYEQYF TGCAGCGCCCTAGGAGGGACCGGGGGCGGGAGGCGGTACGAGCAGTACTTC
- TRBJ1-5 - TRBV10-3 13 CAISESGVQPQHF TGTGCCATCAGTGAGTCAGGGGTTCAGCCCCAGCATTTT
- TRBJ1-1 TRBD1 TRBV2 14 CASSVSDRATEAFF TGTGCCAGCAGTGTGAGCGACAGGGCCACTGAAGCTTTCTTT
- TRBJ2-7 TRBD1 TRBV25-1 15 CASSNTYRGGYEQYF TGTGCCAGCAGTAACACCTACAGGGGCGGGTACGAGCAGTACTTC
- TRBJ2-7 TRBD1 TRBV7-2 14 CASSSGQGKYEQYF TGTGCCAGCAGCTCCGGACAGGGAAAGTACGAGCAGTACTTC
- TRBJ1-2 - TRBV30 12 CAWSGRVYGYTF TGTGCCTGGAGTGGGAGGGTCTATGGCTACACCTTC
- TRBJ2-3 - TRBV7-2 13 CASSLYGRDTQFF TGTGCCAGCAGCTTATATGGGCGAGATACCCAATTTTTT
- TRBJ1-1 TRBD1 TRBV27 17 CASSPYLSGTANTEAFF TGTGCCAGCAGTCCATACTTGTCCGGGACAGCTAACACTGAAGCTTTCTTT
- TRBJ1-6 TRBD1 TRBV19 14 CASSPGGASSPLHF TGTGCCAGTAGTCCAGGGGGCGCGAGTTCACCCCTCCACTTT